This is a list of T cell receptor beta chains from one sample in a study of T cell responses to AZD1222 COVID-19 vaccine. Some clones are missing from TCRdb's copy, which holds only in-frame ones; the method was immunoSEQ multiplex PCR. The data hold some 200,000 clones, with roughly 90% observed a single time. The specimen was peripheral blood, collected 28 days after the second AZD1222 dose. These receptors came from an adult who received the AZD1222 COVID-19 vaccine. Each CDR3 is given with its conserved first and last residue. The D gene is left open where the match is weak. Expanded clones are given a class, and other clones once, few, many or no size at all.

>-|-|TRBV9|TRBJ2-1
TGTGCCAGCAGCGTAGGGGGGCTGTACAATGAGCAGTTCTTC
CASSVGGLYNEQFF
>once|-|TRBV7-3|TRBJ1-1
TGTGCCAGCAGCTTCCGAGAGAACACTGAAGCTTTCTTT
CASSFRENTEAFF
>-|-|TRBV9|TRBJ2-7
TGTGCCAGCAGCGTAGATGGCGGGATCTACGAGCAGTACTTC
CASSVDGGIYEQYF
>-|-|TRBV28|TRBJ1-3
TGTGCCAGCAGATCACCGACGGGAGGCTCTGGAAACACCATATATTTT
CASRSPTGGSGNTIYF
>-|-|TRBV28|TRBJ2-1
TGTGCCAGCAGTTTCTGGCAGGGCGTCCACAATGAGCAGTTCTTC
CASSFWQGVHNEQFF
>-|-|TRBV28|TRBJ2-4
TGTGCCAGCAGGGGAGGACGGAAGGAGAACATTCAGTACTTC
CASRGGRKENIQYF
>once|-|TRBV7-3|TRBJ2-5
TGTGCCAGCAGCGCAGGCACAGCTCTGAGGGAGACCCAGTACTTC
CASSAGTALRETQYF
>few|-|TRBV5-4|TRBJ1-2
TGTGCCAGCAGCTTCAAACTCGCCCCAGTAAACTATGGCTACACCTTC
CASSFKLAPVNYGYTF
>-|TRBD1|TRBV2|TRBJ1-2
TGTGCCAGCAAACCGGGACAGGGGCGCTACACCTTC
CASKPGQGRYTF
>-|TRBD2|TRBV27|TRBJ2-7
TGTGCCAGCAGTTTATCCCATTTAGCGGGAGCATATCGGTACGAGCAGTACTTC
CASSLSHLAGAYRYEQYF
>-|-|TRBV7-9|TRBJ2-1
TGTGCCAGCAGCTTCGACACGGACAAGCAGTTCTTC
CASSFDTDKQFF
>-|-|TRBV5-1|TRBJ1-5
TGCGCCAGCAGCTTGGAGCCAGGAAATCAGCCCCAGCATTTT
CASSLEPGNQPQHF
>-|-|TRBV28|TRBJ1-1
TGTGCCAGCAGTTTAGGCAGAAACACTGAAGCTTTCTTT
CASSLGRNTEAFF
>-|-|TRBV27|TRBJ2-1
TGTGCCAGCACCTCGCGTCGGGCATCCTACAATGAGCAGTTCTTC
CASTSRRASYNEQFF
>-|TRBD2|TRBV20-1|TRBJ2-7
TGCAGTGCTGGCGGGGGGTTCGAGCAGTACTTC
CSAGGGFEQYF
>-|-|TRBV2|TRBJ1-3
TGTGCCAGCCGCTCAGAGGGGGGAAACACCATATATTTT
CASRSEGGNTIYF